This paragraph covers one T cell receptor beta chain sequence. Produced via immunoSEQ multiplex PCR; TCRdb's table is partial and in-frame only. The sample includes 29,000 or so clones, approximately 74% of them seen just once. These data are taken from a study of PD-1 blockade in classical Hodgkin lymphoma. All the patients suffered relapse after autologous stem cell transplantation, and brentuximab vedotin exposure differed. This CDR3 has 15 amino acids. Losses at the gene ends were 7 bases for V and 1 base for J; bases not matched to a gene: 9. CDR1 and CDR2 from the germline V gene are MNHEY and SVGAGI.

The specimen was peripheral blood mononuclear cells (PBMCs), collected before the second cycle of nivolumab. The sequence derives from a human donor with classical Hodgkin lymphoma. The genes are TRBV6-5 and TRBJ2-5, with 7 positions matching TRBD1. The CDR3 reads CASKPKGAAQETQYF. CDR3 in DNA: TGTGCCAGCAAACCCAAGGGGGCGGCCCAAGAGACCCAGTACTTC.